The clone carrying this T cell receptor beta chain occurred a few times. The sample belongs to a study of blood T cell repertoires in COVID-19. Study overall: The samples span acute and convalescent COVID-19 from the United States, Italy and Spain. Sample material is recorded as cDNA or gDNA derived from T cells, B-cell-depleted T cells, or PBMCs.

Per the original data handling: From reference gene primer amplification, estimates of nucleated cell counts were derived. Measured with immunoSEQ multiplex PCR; TCRdb has only the in-frame clones, and not every one. The DNA gave D and trimming, while V, J and clone size come from that table. The sample carries tens of thousands of clones, around 70% recorded once. Per the germline V gene, CDR1 is SNHLY and CDR2 is FYNNEI. The V gene lost 5 bases and the J gene lost 5 bases, with 12 bases spanning the gap. This CDR3 comprises 13 residues. This clonotype originated in a woman aged 45-59 years with active or convalescent COVID-19. The sample taken for sequencing was peripheral blood. This rearrangement joins TRBV2 to TRBJ1-1; possibly TRBD1 for D (6 bases). CDR3 in DNA: TGTGCCAGCAGTTCTTCAGGGGTTACTGAAGCTTTCTTT. This gives the protein CASSSSGVTEAFF.